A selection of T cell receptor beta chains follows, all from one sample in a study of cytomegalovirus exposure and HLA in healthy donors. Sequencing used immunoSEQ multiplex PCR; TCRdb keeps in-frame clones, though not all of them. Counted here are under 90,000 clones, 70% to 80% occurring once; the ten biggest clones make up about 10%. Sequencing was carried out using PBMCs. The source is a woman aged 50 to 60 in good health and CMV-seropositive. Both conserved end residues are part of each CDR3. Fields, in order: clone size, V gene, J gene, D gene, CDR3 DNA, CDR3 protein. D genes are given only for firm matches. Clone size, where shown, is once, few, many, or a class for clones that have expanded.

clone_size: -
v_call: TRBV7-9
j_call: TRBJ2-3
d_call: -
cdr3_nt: TGTGCCAGCAGCTTCGGGGGTGACAGCATCCACACAGATACGCAGTATTTT
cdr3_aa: CASSFGGDSIHTDTQYF

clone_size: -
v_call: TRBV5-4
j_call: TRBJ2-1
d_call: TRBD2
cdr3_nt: TGTGCCAGCAGCGTGACTAGCGGGGGGGCCTATGAGCAGTTCTTC
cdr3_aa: CASSVTSGGAYEQFF

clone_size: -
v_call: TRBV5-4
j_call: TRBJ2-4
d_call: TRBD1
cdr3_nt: TGTGCCAGCAGCCCGACAGGGGACATTCAGTACTTC
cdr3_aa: CASSPTGDIQYF

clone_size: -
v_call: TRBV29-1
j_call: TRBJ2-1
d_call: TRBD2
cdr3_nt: TGCAGCGTTGAAGTAAGCGGGGTTGAGCAGTTCTTC
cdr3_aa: CSVEVSGVEQFF

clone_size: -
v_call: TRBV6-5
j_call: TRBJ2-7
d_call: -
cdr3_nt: TGTGCCAGCAGTTACGCGGACTACGAGCAGTACTTC
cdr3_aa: CASSYADYEQYF

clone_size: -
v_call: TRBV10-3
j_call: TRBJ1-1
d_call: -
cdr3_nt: TGTGCCATCAGTGCGAACAAAGACACTGAAGCTTTCTTT
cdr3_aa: CAISANKDTEAFF

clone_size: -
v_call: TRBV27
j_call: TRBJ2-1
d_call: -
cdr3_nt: TGTGCCAGCAGTTTAAGGAGGGCAACGGGGAATGAGCAGTTCTTC
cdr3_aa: CASSLRRATGNEQFF

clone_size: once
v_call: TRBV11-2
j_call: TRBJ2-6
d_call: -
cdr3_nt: TGTGCCAGCAGCTTAGTGAGCTCTGGGGCCAACGTCCTGACTTTC
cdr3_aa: CASSLVSSGANVLTF

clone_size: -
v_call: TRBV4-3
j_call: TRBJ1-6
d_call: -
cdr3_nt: TGCGCCAGCAGCCAGGACTCAGGCAGGACACCCCTCCACTTT
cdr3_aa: CASSQDSGRTPLHF

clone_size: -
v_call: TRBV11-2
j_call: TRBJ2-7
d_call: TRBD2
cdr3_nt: TGTGCCAGCAGCTTAGCCTCCAGCGGGAGGGGGGAGCAGTACTTC
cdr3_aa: CASSLASSGRGEQYF

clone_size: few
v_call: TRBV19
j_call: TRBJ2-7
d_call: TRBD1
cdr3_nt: TGTGCCAGTAGCCTACAACAGGGGGGCGGGTACGAGCAGTACTTC
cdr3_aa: CASSLQQGGGYEQYF

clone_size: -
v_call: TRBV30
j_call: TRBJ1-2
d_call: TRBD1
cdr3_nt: TGTGCCTGGAGGCTACGACAGGGGGCGCGGGGGTTCAACTATGGCTACACCTTC
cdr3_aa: CAWRLRQGARGFNYGYTF

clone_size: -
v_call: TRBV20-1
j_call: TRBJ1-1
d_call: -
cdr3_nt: TGCAGTGCTCGGGACACCCCTCAAGCTTTCTTT
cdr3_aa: CSARDTPQAFF

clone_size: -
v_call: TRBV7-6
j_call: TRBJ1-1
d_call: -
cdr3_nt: TGTGCCAGCAGCTTAGCGGCGACGGGGAACACTGAAGCTTTCTTT
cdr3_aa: CASSLAATGNTEAFF

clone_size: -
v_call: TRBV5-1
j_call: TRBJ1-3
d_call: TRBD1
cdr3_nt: TGCGCCAGCAGCTTGGAGGGACAGCGAACCTCTGGAAACACCATATATTTT
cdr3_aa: CASSLEGQRTSGNTIYF

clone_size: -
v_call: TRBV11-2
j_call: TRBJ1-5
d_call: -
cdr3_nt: TGTGCCAGCAGCGGAGGCGCGGGGACTTCCTGGCAGCCCCAGCATTTT
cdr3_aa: CASSGGAGTSWQPQHF

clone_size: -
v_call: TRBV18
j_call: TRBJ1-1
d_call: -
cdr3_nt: TGTGCCAGCTCACCACAGCCAGGTGAGAACACTGAAGCTTTCTTT
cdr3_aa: CASSPQPGENTEAFF

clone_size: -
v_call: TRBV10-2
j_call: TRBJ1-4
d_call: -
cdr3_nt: TGCGCCAGCAGTGAACCAGCGAAACTTAATGAAAAACTGTTTTTT
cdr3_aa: CASSEPAKLNEKLFF

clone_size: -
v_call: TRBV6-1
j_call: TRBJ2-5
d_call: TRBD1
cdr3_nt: TGTGCCAGCAGTGATGGACAGGGCCCAGAGACCCAGTACTTC
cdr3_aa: CASSDGQGPETQYF

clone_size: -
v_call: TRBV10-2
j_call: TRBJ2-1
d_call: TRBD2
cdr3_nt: TGCGCCAGCAGTGATGGACTAGCGGGAGGGGGCTCCTACAATGAGCAGTTCTTC
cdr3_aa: CASSDGLAGGGSYNEQFF

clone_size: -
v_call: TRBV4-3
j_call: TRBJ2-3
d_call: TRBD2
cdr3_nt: TGCGCCAGCAGCTTCAGCGGGAGCAAAACAGATACGCAGTATTTT
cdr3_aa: CASSFSGSKTDTQYF

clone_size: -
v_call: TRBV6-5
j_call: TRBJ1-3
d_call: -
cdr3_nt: TGTGCCAGCAGTTACTCGACTTCCCATGGAAACACCATATATTTT
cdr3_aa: CASSYSTSHGNTIYF

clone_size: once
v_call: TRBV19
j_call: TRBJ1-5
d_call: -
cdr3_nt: TGTGCCAGTAGTGCCTCCCTTGATGAGCAGCCCCAGCATTTT
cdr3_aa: CASSASLDEQPQHF

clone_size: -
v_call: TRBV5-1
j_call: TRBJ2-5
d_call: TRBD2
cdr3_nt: TGCGCCAGCAGCCCGACTAGCGGGGGCCAAGAGACCCAGTACTTC
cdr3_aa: CASSPTSGGQETQYF

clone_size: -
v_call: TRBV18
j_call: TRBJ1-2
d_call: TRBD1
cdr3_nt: TGTGCCAGCTCAACCGACAGGGACGTCGGCTACACCTTC
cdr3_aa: CASSTDRDVGYTF

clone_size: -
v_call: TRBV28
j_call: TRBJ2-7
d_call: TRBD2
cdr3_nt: TGTGCCAGCAGTTTTAGTCGGGACTATGCCTCCTACGAGCAGTACTTC
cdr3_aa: CASSFSRDYASYEQYF

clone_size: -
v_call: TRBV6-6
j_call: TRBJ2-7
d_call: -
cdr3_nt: TGTGCCAGCAGTAGTGAGGGGACTTCCTCCTACGAGCAGTACTTC
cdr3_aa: CASSSEGTSSYEQYF

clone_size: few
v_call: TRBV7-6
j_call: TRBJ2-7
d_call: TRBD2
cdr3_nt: TGTGCCAGCAGCTCGCCTAGCGGGAGAGGTGAGCAGTACTTC
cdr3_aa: CASSSPSGRGEQYF

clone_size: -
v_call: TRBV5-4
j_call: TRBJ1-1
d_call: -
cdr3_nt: TGTGCCAGCAGCTTATATTTTACTAGGACAGCGGAAGCTTTCTTT
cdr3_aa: CASSLYFTRTAEAFF

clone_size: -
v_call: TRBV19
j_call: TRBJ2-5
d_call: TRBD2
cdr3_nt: TGTGCCAGTAGTATCGGGCTAGCGGGGAAACAAGAGACCCAGTACTTC
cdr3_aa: CASSIGLAGKQETQYF

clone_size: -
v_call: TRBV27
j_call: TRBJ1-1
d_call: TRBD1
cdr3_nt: TGTGCCAGCAGTCTATCCCCGGACAGGGTAGGAGGGAACACTGAAGCTTTCTTT
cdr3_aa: CASSLSPDRVGGNTEAFF

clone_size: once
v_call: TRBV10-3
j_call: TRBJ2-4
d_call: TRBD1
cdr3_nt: TGTGCCACCGGACAGGGGGCGGCCAAAAACATTCAGTACTTC
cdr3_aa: CATGQGAAKNIQYF

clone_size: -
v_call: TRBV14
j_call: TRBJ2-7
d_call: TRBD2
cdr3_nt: TGTGCCAGCAGCCAAGAAGCCGGGACTATCCCCTACTACGAGCAGTACTTC
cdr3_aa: CASSQEAGTIPYYEQYF

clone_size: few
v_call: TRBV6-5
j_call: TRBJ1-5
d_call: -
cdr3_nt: TGTGCCAGCAGTTACGCAGGGCTAGGGAGCAATCAGCCCCAGCATTTT
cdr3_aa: CASSYAGLGSNQPQHF

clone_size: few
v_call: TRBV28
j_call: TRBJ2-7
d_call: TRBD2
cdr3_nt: TGTGCCAGCAGCGCGAGAGGACTAGCGGGAGAGCAGCAGTACTTC
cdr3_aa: CASSARGLAGEQQYF

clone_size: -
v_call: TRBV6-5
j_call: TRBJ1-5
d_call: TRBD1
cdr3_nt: TGTGCCAGCACTCTAGGGGACAGGGCTAATCAGCCCCAGCATTTT
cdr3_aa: CASTLGDRANQPQHF

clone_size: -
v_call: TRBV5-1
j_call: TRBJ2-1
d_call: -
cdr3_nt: TGCGCCAGCAGCTTGGCTACGGGATCATACAATGAGCAGTTCTTC
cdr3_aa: CASSLATGSYNEQFF

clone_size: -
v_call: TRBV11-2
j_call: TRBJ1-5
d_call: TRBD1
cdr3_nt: TGTGCCAGCAGCCACAGGGGAGGAGGACCCCATCAGCCCCAGCATTTT
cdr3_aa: CASSHRGGGPHQPQHF

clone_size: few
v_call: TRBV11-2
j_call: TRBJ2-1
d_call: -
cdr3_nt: TGTGCCAGCAGCTTAGGATCCAGCGGGCACAATGAGCAGTTCTTC
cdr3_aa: CASSLGSSGHNEQFF

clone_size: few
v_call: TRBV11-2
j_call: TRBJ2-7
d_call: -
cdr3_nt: TGTGCCAGCAGCTTAACGCCGGGCACGGACTACTACGAGCAGTACTTC
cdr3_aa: CASSLTPGTDYYEQYF

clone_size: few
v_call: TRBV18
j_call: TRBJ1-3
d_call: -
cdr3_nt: TGTGCCAGCTCACCACGTCTCTCCCCAGGGATCATAGGAAGTGGAGGAAACACCATATATTTT
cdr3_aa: CASSPRLSPGIIGSGGNTIYF

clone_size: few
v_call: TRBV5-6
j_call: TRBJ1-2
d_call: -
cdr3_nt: TGTGCCAGCAGCTTGCCGGGGGGCTATGGCTACACCTTC
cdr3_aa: CASSLPGGYGYTF

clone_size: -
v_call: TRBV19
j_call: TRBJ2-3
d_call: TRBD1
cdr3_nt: TGTGCCACCTCTTTAAGGGACAGGAATAGTGCTAGCACAGATACGCAGTATTTT
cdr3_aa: CATSLRDRNSASTDTQYF

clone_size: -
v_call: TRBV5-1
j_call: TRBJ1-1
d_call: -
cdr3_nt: TGCGCCAGCAGCACAAACAGGGAAGCTTTCTTT
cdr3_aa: CASSTNREAFF

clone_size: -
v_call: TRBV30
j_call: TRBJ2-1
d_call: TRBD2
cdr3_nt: TGTGCCTGGAACCGACTAGCGGGAGGTACCTACAATGAGCAGTTCTTC
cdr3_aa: CAWNRLAGGTYNEQFF

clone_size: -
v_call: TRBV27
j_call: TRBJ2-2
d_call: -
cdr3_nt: TGTGCCAGCAGTTCAACGACAGGGTTTACCGGGGGGCTGTTTTTT
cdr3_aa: CASSSTTGFTGGLFF

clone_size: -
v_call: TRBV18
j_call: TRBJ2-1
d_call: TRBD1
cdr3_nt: TGTGCCAGCTCACCGACAGGGGGCCCCACTCCTGAGCAGTTCTTC
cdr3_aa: CASSPTGGPTPEQFF

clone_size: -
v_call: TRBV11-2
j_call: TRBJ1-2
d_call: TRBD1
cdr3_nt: TGTGCCAGCAGCAACCCCCGGGGGACAGGAGGGTTTAACTATGGCTACACCTTC
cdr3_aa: CASSNPRGTGGFNYGYTF

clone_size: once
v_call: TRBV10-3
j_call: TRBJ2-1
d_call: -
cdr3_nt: TGTGCCATCAGTGAGTGGAGTGAGCAGTTCTTC
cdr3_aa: CAISEWSEQFF

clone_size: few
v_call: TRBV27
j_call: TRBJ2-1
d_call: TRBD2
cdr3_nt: TGTGCCAGCAGTTTAATGGGGGTAGTAGCGGGTTGGGACAATGAGCAGTTCTTC
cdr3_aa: CASSLMGVVAGWDNEQFF

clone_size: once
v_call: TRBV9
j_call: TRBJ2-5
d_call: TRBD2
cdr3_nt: TGTGCCAGCAGCGTAGAGAGCGGGAGGGGGACCCAGTACTTC
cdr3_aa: CASSVESGRGTQYF

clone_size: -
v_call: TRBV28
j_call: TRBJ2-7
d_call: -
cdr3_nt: TGTGCCAGCAGAGTTTATCAGGGGCCGGCCTACGAGCAGTACTTC
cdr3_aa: CASRVYQGPAYEQYF